The 8 T cell receptor beta chains in this list originate from one sample, sequenced in a study of regulatory T cells in long-lasting Graves disease. Described time point: newly diagnosed GD, antithyroid drugs for less than 3 months. Researchers made the TCR library from RNA that was extracted from PBMCs. HTBI primers from iRepertoire and Arm-PCR of CDR3 regions yielded the TCR beta libraries. TCRdb ran MiXCR on the multiplex PCR reads and lists one entry per CDR3 protein. The sample lists 400,000 to 450,000 distinct CDR3 sequences, about 17% occurring once. This sample was also put to use in a study of T cells in Graves' hyperthyroidism and ophthalmopathy.

Sequences were derived from peripheral blood mononuclear cells (PBMCs), sampled at new diagnosis, from a patient treated with antithyroid drugs. These receptors were obtained from a woman aged 30 to 39 with Graves disease.

CDR3 coding DNA: TGTGCCAGCAGTCCTAGAGGAAGGGCTGAAGCTTTCTTT. Translation gives CASSPRGRAEAFF. The gene calls are TRBV6-1 and TRBJ1-1; no definite D call. The CDR3 is 13 amino acids. The germline CDR1 and CDR2 sequences are MNHNS and SASEGT. V lost 5 bases and J 6 bases, leaving 13 bases between the germline ends.

This clonotype was picked up many times. The rearrangement joins TRBV2 to TRBJ2-3; 12 bases match TRBD2. The CDR3 has 16 amino acids. V shed 8 bases, J shed 6 bases, and the junction held 12 bases outside the gene matches. The germline V gene encodes CDR1 SNHLY and CDR2 FYNNEI. Here the CDR3 DNA reads TGTGCCAGCCGAGATTCACTAGCGGGGGGCCGGGATACGCAGTATTTT. Translating it yields CASRDSLAGGRDTQYF.

This chain links TRBV6-2 or TRBV6-3 with TRBJ2-7, with D tentatively TRBD1 or TRBD2 (5 bases each). V lost 2 bases to trimming and J lost 2 bases, with 7 bases between them. The length of the CDR3 is 13 residues. Germline V gene lookup returns CDR1 MNHEY and CDR2 SVGEGT. The CDR3 nucleotides read TGTGCCAGCAGTTACCAGGGACCCTACGAGCAGTACTTC. It is translated as CASSYQGPYEQYF.

The sample holds one count of this clonotype. The gene calls are TRBV6-2 or TRBV6-3 and TRBJ2-3, with 8 bases that match TRBD1. Germline loops: CDR1 MNHEY, CDR2 SVGEGT. The J segment lost 6 bases and the V segment lost 7 bases, leaving 15 bases of the junction unmatched. CDR3 size: 16 residues. CDR3 amino acids: CASNRQGSVGLDTQYF. The CDR3 DNA reads TGTGCCAGCAACAGACAGGGGAGCGTCGGGTTGGATACGCAGTATTTT.

The chain recombines TRBV11-2 with TRBJ2-2; D is unclear. This CDR3 comprises 15 residues. V lost 5 bases to trimming and J lost 2 bases, with 12 bases between them. CDR1 and CDR2 from the germline V gene are SGHAT and FQNNGV. As DNA, the CDR3 is TGTGCCAGCAGCCGAGTCAGCAGAAACACCGGGGAGCTGTTTTTT. Its protein is CASSRVSRNTGELFF. Combining the CDR3 with reference TRBV11-2 and TRBJ2-2 gives the whole variable domain EAGVAQSPRYKIIEKRQSVAFWCNPISGHATLYWYQQILGQGPKLLIQFQNNGVVDDSQLPKDRFSAERLKGVDSTLKIQPAKLEDSAVYLCASSRVSRNTGELFFGEGSRLTVL.

This clonotype was seen many times. V usage is TRBV2 and J usage is TRBJ2-1, with D possibly being TRBD2 (5 bases). Germline CDR1 and CDR2: SNHLY and FYNNEI. Trimming left V 7 bases short and J 8 bases short, with 15 bases between. The CDR3 is 13 amino acids. The DNA for the CDR3 is TGTGCCAGCAACCCGGAGGTGTCGGATGAGCAGTTCTTC. It encodes CASNPEVSDEQFF.

This clonotype has ten or more counts. The V gene is TRBV11-2, the J gene TRBJ2-5; D perhaps matches TRBD2 (5 bases). The germline V gene has CDR1 SGHAT and CDR2 FQNNGV. The CDR3 covers 14 residues. Trimming shortened V by 3 bases and J by 1 base, and 9 bases separated the two germline ends. CDR3 region: CASSLARGQETQYF. DNA of the CDR3: TGTGCCAGCAGCTTGGCCCGGGGCCAAGAGACCCAGTACTTC.

This clonotype was seen many times. The chain carries TRBV20-1 and TRBJ2-5, with TRBD2 identical over 9 bases. The germline gives CDR1 DFQATT, CDR2 SNEGSKA (reference sequence). The junction had 13 bases not matched to a gene; V was cut back by 1 base and J by 7 bases. CDR3 size: 16 residues. The CDR3 region has the DNA TGCAGTGCTAGAGGCGCTAGCGGGAACGAATGGGGGACCCAGTACTTC. This codes for CSARGASGNEWGTQYF.